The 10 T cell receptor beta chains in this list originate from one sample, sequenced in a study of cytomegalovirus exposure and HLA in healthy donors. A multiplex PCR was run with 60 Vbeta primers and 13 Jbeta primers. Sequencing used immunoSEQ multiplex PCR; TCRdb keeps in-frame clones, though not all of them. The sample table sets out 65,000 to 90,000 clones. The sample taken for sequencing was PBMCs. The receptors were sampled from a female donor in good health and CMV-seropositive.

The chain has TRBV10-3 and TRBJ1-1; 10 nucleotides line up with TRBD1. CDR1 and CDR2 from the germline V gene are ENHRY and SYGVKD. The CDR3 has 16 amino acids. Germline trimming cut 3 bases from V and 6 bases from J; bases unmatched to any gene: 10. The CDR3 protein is CAISETTGTGAAEAFF. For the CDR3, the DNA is TGTGCCATCAGTGAAACCACCGGGACAGGGGCCGCTGAAGCTTTCTTT.

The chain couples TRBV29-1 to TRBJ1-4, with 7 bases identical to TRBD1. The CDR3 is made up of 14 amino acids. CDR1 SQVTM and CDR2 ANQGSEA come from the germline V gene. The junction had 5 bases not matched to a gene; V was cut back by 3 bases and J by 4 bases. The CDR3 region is CSVEPQGSNEKLFF. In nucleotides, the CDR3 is TGCAGCGTTGAGCCACAGGGGAGTAATGAAAAACTGTTTTTT.

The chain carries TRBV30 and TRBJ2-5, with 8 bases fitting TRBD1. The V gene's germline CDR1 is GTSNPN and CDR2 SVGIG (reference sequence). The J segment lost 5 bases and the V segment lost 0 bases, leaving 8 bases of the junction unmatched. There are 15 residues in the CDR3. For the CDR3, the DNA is TGTGCCTGGAGTGTATCGGCAGGGGGCGCCGAGACCCAGTACTTC. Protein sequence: CAWSVSAGGAETQYF.

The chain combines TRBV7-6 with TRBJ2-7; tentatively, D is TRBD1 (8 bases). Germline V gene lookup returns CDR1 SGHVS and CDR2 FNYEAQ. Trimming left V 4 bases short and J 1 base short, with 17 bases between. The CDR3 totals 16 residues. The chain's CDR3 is CASSSDGQGLSYEQYF. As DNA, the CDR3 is TGTGCCAGCAGCTCCGACGGACAGGGACTATCCTACGAGCAGTACTTC.

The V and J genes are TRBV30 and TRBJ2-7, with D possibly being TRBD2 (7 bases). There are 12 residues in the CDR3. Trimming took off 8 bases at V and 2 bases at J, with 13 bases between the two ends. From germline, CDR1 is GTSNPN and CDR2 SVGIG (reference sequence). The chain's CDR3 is CALGGAAYEQYF. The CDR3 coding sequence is TGTGCCCTTGGGGGGGCAGCCTACGAGCAGTACTTC. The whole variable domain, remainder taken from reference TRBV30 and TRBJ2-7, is SQTIHQWPATLVQPVGSPLSLECTVEGTSNPNLYWYRQAAGRGLQLLFYSVGIGQISSEVPQNLSASRPQDRQFILSSKKLLLSDSGFYLCALGGAAYEQYFGPGTRLTVT.

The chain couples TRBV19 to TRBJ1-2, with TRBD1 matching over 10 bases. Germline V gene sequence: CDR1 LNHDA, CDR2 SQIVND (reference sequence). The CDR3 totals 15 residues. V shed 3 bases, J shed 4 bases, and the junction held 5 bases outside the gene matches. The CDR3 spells CASSITTGGGYGYTF. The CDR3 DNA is TGTGCCAGTAGTATTACGACAGGGGGCGGCTATGGCTACACCTTC.

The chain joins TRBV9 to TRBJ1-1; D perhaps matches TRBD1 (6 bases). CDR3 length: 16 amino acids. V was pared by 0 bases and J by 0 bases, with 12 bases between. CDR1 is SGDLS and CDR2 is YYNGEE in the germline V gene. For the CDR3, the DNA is TGTGCCAGCAGCGTAGTTGCAGGGGTGATGAACACTGAAGCTTTCTTT. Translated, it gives CASSVVAGVMNTEAFF.

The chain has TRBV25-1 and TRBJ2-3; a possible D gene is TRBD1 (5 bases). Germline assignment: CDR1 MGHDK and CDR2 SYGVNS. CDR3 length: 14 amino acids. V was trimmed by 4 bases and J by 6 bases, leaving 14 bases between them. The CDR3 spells CASSGFQGTDTQYF. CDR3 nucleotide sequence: TGTGCCAGCAGTGGGTTTCAGGGTACCGATACGCAGTATTTT.

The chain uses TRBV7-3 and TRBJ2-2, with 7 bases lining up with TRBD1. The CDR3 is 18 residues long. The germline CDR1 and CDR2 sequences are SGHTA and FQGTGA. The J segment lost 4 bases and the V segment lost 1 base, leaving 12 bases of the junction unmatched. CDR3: CASSLRQGERTGTGELFF. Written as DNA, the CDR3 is TGTGCCAGCAGCTTAAGACAGGGTGAAAGAACGGGCACCGGGGAGCTGTTTTTT.

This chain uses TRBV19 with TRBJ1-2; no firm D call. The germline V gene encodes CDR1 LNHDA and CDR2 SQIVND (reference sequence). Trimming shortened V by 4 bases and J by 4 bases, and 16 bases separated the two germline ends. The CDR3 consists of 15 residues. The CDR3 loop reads CASSNYRQDIYGYTF. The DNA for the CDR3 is TGTGCCAGTAGTAATTATCGGCAGGATATCTATGGCTACACCTTC.